These 26 T cell receptor beta chains were all obtained from the same sample, sequenced in a study of cytomegalovirus exposure and HLA in healthy donors. Use of 60 Vbeta and 13 Jbeta primers characterized the PCR. Sequencing was performed with immunoSEQ multiplex PCR; in TCRdb, only in-frame clones are kept and a portion is missing. Of over 50,000 clones listed, about 89% are singletons. Sequenced sample: PBMCs. The receptors shown here come from a man between 18 and 29 years old in good health and CMV-seronegative.

The chain employs TRBV6-1 and TRBJ1-2, with 9 nucleotides matching TRBD1. V shed 0 bases, J shed 6 bases, and the junction held 5 bases outside the gene matches. Germline V gene sequence: CDR1 MNHNS, CDR2 SASEGT. The CDR3 runs to 15 residues. The chain's CDR3 is CASSEAPGQGDGYTF. The CDR3 DNA is TGTGCCAGCAGTGAAGCGCCGGGACAGGGTGATGGCTACACCTTC.

Here the CDR3 reads CAISEGGPMNTEAFF. The CDR3 DNA reads TGTGCCATCAGTGAGGGGGGCCCTATGAACACTGAAGCTTTCTTT. The chain links TRBV10-3 to TRBJ1-1, with D maybe TRBD1 (6 bases). Trimming took 2 bases from V and 0 from J, leaving 10 bases between them. The CDR3 is 15 residues long. The germline gives CDR1 ENHRY, CDR2 SYGVKD.

In this sample, this clone turned up once. J is TRBJ1-2 and V is TRBV6-1; D remains unclear. Trimming left V 1 base short and J 8 bases short, with 11 bases between. Germline V gene lookup returns CDR1 MNHNS and CDR2 SASEGT. The CDR3 consists of 13 residues. CDR3 coding DNA: TGTGCCAGCAGTGAAGTCTGGCATTTGGGCTACACCTTC. Its translation: CASSEVWHLGYTF.

A single count supports this clone. The CDR3 sequence is CASSSLGSGDSYEQYF. The DNA of the CDR3 is TGTGCCAGCAGCTCCCTTGGTAGCGGGGACTCCTACGAGCAGTACTTC. The V gene is TRBV7-2, the J gene TRBJ2-7, with TRBD2 matching 8 bases. Trimming cost V 4 bases and J 0 bases; bases outside gene matches: 8. Per the germline V gene, CDR1 is SGHTA and CDR2 is FQGNSA. This CDR3 is 16 amino acids long.

This chain joins TRBV5-1 and TRBJ2-3; 7 nucleotides match TRBD1. Germline-derived CDR1 and CDR2 are SGHRS and YFSETQ. The junction had 6 bases not matched to a gene; V was cut back by 5 bases and J by 3 bases. The CDR3 totals 14 residues. Here the CDR3 DNA reads TGCGCCAGCAGACGACAGGGAGAAACAGATACGCAGTATTTT. Protein product: CASRRQGETDTQYF. The entire variable domain, with the rest obtained from reference TRBV5-1 and TRBJ2-3, is as follows: KAGVTQTPRYLIKTRGQQVTLSCSPISGHRSVSWYQQTPGQGLQFLFEYFSETQRNKGNFPGRFSGRQFSNSRSEMNVSTLELGDSALYLCASRRQGETDTQYFGPGTRLTVL.

The V and J genes are TRBV9 and TRBJ1-1; 10 bases match TRBD1. CDR1 and CDR2 from the germline V gene are SGDLS and YYNGEE. V trimming: 2 bases; J trimming: 5 bases; junction bases outside the gene matches: 3. The CDR3 sequence is 14 residues long. CDR3 residues: CASSVGTGVTEAFF. In DNA, the CDR3 is TGTGCCAGCAGCGTCGGGACAGGGGTGACTGAAGCTTTCTTT.

The chain joins TRBV19 to TRBJ1-6; D gene unclear. This CDR3 comprises 21 residues. Germline loops: CDR1 LNHDA, CDR2 SQIVND (reference sequence). V was cut by 0 bases and J by 0 bases, with 21 bases left in between. The CDR3: CASSIEQSGVFAGSYNSPLHF. The CDR3 DNA sequence: TGTGCCAGTAGTATAGAACAATCGGGCGTTTTTGCGGGCTCCTATAATTCACCCCTCCACTTT.

This clone was recorded once. V usage is TRBV7-8 and J usage is TRBJ2-7; the match to TRBD1 covers 8 bases. With V trimmed by 6 bases and J by 0 bases, 7 bases remained unmatched. From germline, CDR1 is SGHVS and CDR2 FQNEAQ. CDR3 length: 15 residues. In DNA, the CDR3 is TGTGCCAGCAGGTATTTCGGACAGGGCTCCTACGAGCAGTACTTC. The encoded protein is CASRYFGQGSYEQYF.

In this sample, this clone turned up once. This rearrangement joins TRBV28 to TRBJ1-5, with D unresolved. Between the trimmed V and J ends, which lost 10 bases and 0 bases, there was a span of 16 bases. Per the germline V gene, CDR1 is MDHEN and CDR2 is SYDVKM. The CDR3 is made up of 15 amino acids. CDR3 region: CATRRAVYSNQPQHF. CDR3 nucleotide sequence: TGTGCCACGCGGCGGGCAGTCTATAGCAATCAGCCCCAGCATTTT.

The CDR3 DNA reads as TGTGCCAGCAGCCCCCGGGGTAGCGGGGACTCCTACGAGCAGTACTTC. Protein sequence: CASSPRGSGDSYEQYF. The chain recombines TRBV13 with TRBJ2-7; 8 nucleotides agree with TRBD2. Looked up from germline, CDR1 is PRHDT and CDR2 is FYEKMQ (reference sequence). V trimming: 5 bases; J trimming: 0 bases; junction bases outside the gene matches: 9. The CDR3 has 16 amino acids.

The chain couples TRBV30 to TRBJ2-5; the D gene is possibly TRBD1 (6 bases). CDR3 size: 13 residues. From germline, CDR1 is GTSNPN and CDR2 SVGIG (reference sequence). V was trimmed by 0 bases and J by 2 bases, leaving 7 bases between them. This chain's CDR3 is CAWSVGQQETQYF. DNA for the CDR3: TGTGCCTGGAGTGTAGGACAGCAAGAGACCCAGTACTTC. Supplemented by reference TRBV30 and TRBJ2-5, the full variable domain reads SQTIHQWPATLVQPVGSPLSLECTVEGTSNPNLYWYRQAAGRGLQLLFYSVGIGQISSEVPQNLSASRPQDRQFILSSKKLLLSDSGFYLCAWSVGQQETQYFGPGTRLLVL.

The chain recombines TRBV7-6 with TRBJ2-3; weak D call: TRBD1 (6 bases). Per the germline V gene, CDR1 is SGHVS and CDR2 is FNYEAQ. The CDR3 spans 13 residues. V lost 3 bases and J lost 6, with 10 bases in between. The CDR3 is CASSFAGVDTQYF. The CDR3 nucleotides are TGTGCCAGCAGCTTCGCAGGGGTTGATACGCAGTATTTT.

This clone occurred once. The chain has TRBV6-5 and TRBJ2-5; D possibly corresponds to TRBD1 (6 bases). Germline V CDR1 and CDR2: MNHEY, SVGAGI. V lost 5 bases to trimming and J lost 5 bases, with 12 bases between them. The CDR3 sequence is 13 residues long. In nucleotides, the CDR3 is TGTGCCAGCAGTCCCCAGGGGTTGGAGACCCAGTACTTC. Translation gives CASSPQGLETQYF.

The chain combines TRBV11-2 with TRBJ1-1; D is possibly TRBD1 (5 bases). Looked up from germline, CDR1 is SGHAT and CDR2 is FQNNGV. The CDR3 extends over 13 amino acids. V lost 6 bases and J 1 base, leaving 9 bases between the germline ends. CDR3 coding DNA: TGTGCCAGCAGGAATACAGGGAACACTGAAGCTTTCTTT. The encoded protein is CASRNTGNTEAFF.

This chain connects TRBV5-4 to TRBJ1-1; 7 bases match TRBD1. Germline assignment: CDR1 SGHNT and CDR2 YYREEE (reference sequence). J gave up 0 bases and V 0 bases, and 5 bases lay outside the gene matches. The CDR3 is made up of 16 amino acids. As DNA, the CDR3 is TGTGCCAGCAGCTTGGCCCCCACAGGGGTGAACACTGAAGCTTTCTTT. Encoded protein: CASSLAPTGVNTEAFF.

The chain carries TRBV5-6 and TRBJ2-7; D might be TRBD1 (5 bases). V lost 1 base to trimming and J lost 6 bases, with 11 bases between them. The CDR3 runs to 13 residues. Germline V gives CDR1 SGHDT, CDR2 YYEEEE. CDR3 residues: CASSLRVGPEQYF. CDR3 bases: TGTGCCAGCAGCTTGAGGGTGGGGCCCGAGCAGTACTTC.

V is TRBV4-2 and J is TRBJ2-1, with 9 bases that match TRBD2. The CDR3 spans 17 residues. Trimming at V came to 0 bases and at J to 6 bases, leaving 9 bases not matched to a gene. Per germline, CDR1 LGHNA and CDR2 YNFKEQ. CDR3 in DNA: TGTGCCAGCAGCCAAGATCCCCTGGGACTAGCCCCCAATGAGCAGTTCTTC. Encoded protein: CASSQDPLGLAPNEQFF.

This clone was seen a single time. The chain links TRBV9 to TRBJ2-3; 14 bases map to TRBD2. CDR1 SGDLS and CDR2 YYNGEE come from the germline V gene. V dropped 2 bases and J dropped 6; count of bases not matched to a gene: 5. CDR3 length: 16 amino acids. The CDR3 region is CASSVTSGGARDTQYF. In DNA, the CDR3 is TGTGCCAGCAGCGTGACTAGCGGGGGGGCTCGCGATACGCAGTATTTT.

This chain joins TRBV7-9 and TRBJ1-6, with D unclear. Per germline, CDR1 SEHNR and CDR2 FQNEAQ (reference sequence). Deletions cut 4 bases from V and 8 bases from J, with 12 bases between. The CDR3 has 14 residues. The CDR3 nucleotides are TGTGCCAGCAGCTCACGAGACATTGATTCACCCCTCCACTTT. Amino acid sequence: CASSSRDIDSPLHF.

This clone appeared a single time. The chain has TRBV7-2 and TRBJ2-3; D uncertain. The length of the CDR3 is 15 residues. Deletions cut 4 bases from V and 1 base from J, with 12 bases between. The germline gives CDR1 SGHTA, CDR2 FQGNSA. As DNA, the CDR3 is TGTGCCAGCAGCTCTAGGAGTTATCGCACAGATACGCAGTATTTT. This encodes CASSSRSYRTDTQYF.

Only a few counts were recorded for this clone. The rearrangement uses TRBV4-1 and TRBJ2-5; D perhaps matches TRBD1 (5 bases). The CDR3 spans 13 residues. Germline CDR1 MGHRA, CDR2 YSYEKL. Trimming cost V 4 bases and J 5 bases, with 11 bases left between them. The CDR3 coding sequence is TGCGCCAGCAGCCTTAATGGGGCGGAGACCCAGTACTTC. The encoded protein is CASSLNGAETQYF.

The chain carries TRBV2 and TRBJ1-1, with 10 bases fitting TRBD1. V shed 7 bases and J 14 bases; nucleotides not matched to a gene: 10. Germline loops: CDR1 SNHLY, CDR2 FYNNEI. The length of the CDR3 is 12 residues. The CDR3 loop is CASKSETGGSFF. CDR3 coding DNA: TGTGCCAGCAAGAGCGAGACAGGGGGCTCCTTCTTT.

The chain joins TRBV29-1 to TRBJ2-3; D gene uncertain. Germline V gene lookup returns CDR1 SQVTM and CDR2 ANQGSEA. With 2 bases removed from V and 2 bases from J, the gap between germline ends came to 8 bases. This CDR3 is built from 13 residues. CDR3 coding DNA: TGCAGCGTTGAATGGCCCACCACAGATACGCAGTATTTT. Translating it yields CSVEWPTTDTQYF.

The rearrangement links TRBV27 to TRBJ1-1; D perhaps matches TRBD1 (5 bases). Germline CDR1 is MNHEY and CDR2 is SMNVEV (reference sequence). The germline V and J ends were trimmed by 3 bases and 7 bases, with 12 bases remaining between them. The CDR3 is 13 residues long. In DNA, the CDR3 is TGTGCCAGCAGTTTCGCCGGGGGTTATGAAGCTTTCTTT. Its translation is CASSFAGGYEAFF.

The V gene is TRBV13, the J gene TRBJ2-7, with 9 bases identical to TRBD1. The CDR3 spans 13 residues. The V gene's germline CDR1 is PRHDT and CDR2 FYEKMQ (reference sequence). The trim removed 5 bases at V and 5 bases at J, leaving 4 bases unmatched. The CDR3 reads CASSAGQGDEQYF. Written as DNA, the CDR3 is TGTGCCAGCAGCGCGGGACAGGGAGACGAGCAGTACTTC.

This clone was observed a handful of times. The V and J genes are TRBV11-2 and TRBJ2-1, with TRBD1 matching 10 bases. Germline trimming cut 5 bases from V and 8 bases from J; bases unmatched to any gene: 9. Germline V gene data show CDR1 as SGHAT and CDR2 as FQNNGV. The CDR3 is 15 amino acids. In nucleotides, the CDR3 is TGTGCCAGCAGCCCCGGGACAGGGACAGGGGATGAGCAGTTCTTC. Protein sequence: CASSPGTGTGDEQFF.